A selection of T cell receptor beta chains follows, all from one sample in a study of blood T cell repertoires in COVID-19. Clones were read by immunoSEQ multiplex PCR, and TCRdb kept only the in-frame ones, dropping some. The sample carries 70,000 to 90,000 clones, around 88% recorded once. Sequencing was done on a sample of peripheral blood. These receptor sequences come from a man in his 60s with acute or convalescent COVID-19. Both conserved end residues are part of each CDR3. D genes are given only for firm matches. Size is omitted from some rows. Given values are once, few, many or a class for expanded clones.

j_call,d_call,v_call,clone_size,cdr3_nt,cdr3_aa
TRBJ1-3,.,TRBV4-1,.,TGCGCCAGCAGCCTTGAGTACAGCTTAAAAGGAAACACCATATATTTT,CASSLEYSLKGNTIYF
TRBJ2-3,TRBD1,TRBV9,once,TGTGCCAGCAGCGTAGCGGGACAGGCAACCTATACGCAGTATTTT,CASSVAGQATYTQYF
TRBJ1-2,TRBD1,TRBV9,.,TGTGCCAGCAGCACTTCAGGGGGCTTGGGCTACACCTTC,CASSTSGGLGYTF
TRBJ2-5,.,TRBV30,.,TGTGCCTGGAGACTGGGGAGTTATCCTTACTTC,CAWRLGSYPYF
TRBJ1-2,TRBD1,TRBV18,.,TGTGCCAGCTCACCAGTTGCAGGGGGCAGGGGCTACACCTTC,CASSPVAGGRGYTF
TRBJ1-2,.,TRBV28,.,TGTGCCAGCAGCCAATCGGACAGACTTGGAGGCTACACCTTC,CASSQSDRLGGYTF
TRBJ2-2,.,TRBV9,.,TGTGCCAGCAGCTACTCTGTTTTCACCGGGGAGCTGTTTTTT,CASSYSVFTGELFF
TRBJ2-6,.,TRBV27,once,TGTGCCAGCAGAGTAACAGGGTTTGGGGCCAACGTCCTGACTTTC,CASRVTGFGANVLTF
TRBJ2-7,TRBD2,TRBV5-1,.,TGCGCCAGCAGCTTGGGACCTAGCGGATTCTACGAGCAGTACTTC,CASSLGPSGFYEQYF
TRBJ2-3,TRBD2,TRBV10-2,.,TGCGCCAGCACGGGACTAGCAACATACACAGATACGCAGTATTTT,CASTGLATYTDTQYF
TRBJ2-2,TRBD2,TRBV11-2,.,TGTGCCAGCAGTAGGGGACTAGCGGGGAACACCGGGGAGCTGTTTTTT,CASSRGLAGNTGELFF
TRBJ1-5,.,TRBV28,.,TGTGCCAGCAGTGATACAGGGAAGGGCAATCAGCCCCAGCATTTT,CASSDTGKGNQPQHF
TRBJ2-5,TRBD1,TRBV5-1,once,TGCGCCAGCAGTAATGACAGGGCCCCACAGGAGACCCAGTACTTC,CASSNDRAPQETQYF
TRBJ2-1,TRBD2,TRBV27,once,TGTGCCAGCAGTTTATATCTAGCGGGGCACAATGAGCAGTTCTTC,CASSLYLAGHNEQFF
TRBJ1-6,TRBD1,TRBV29-1,.,TGCAGAGCGAGAGGGACAGGGTCCTCACCCCTCCACTTT,CRARGTGSSPLHF
TRBJ1-1,TRBD1,TRBV7-9,few,TGTGCCAGCAGCTTGTTGACAGGGCCAAACACTGAAGCTTTCTTT,CASSLLTGPNTEAFF
TRBJ1-5,.,TRBV6-5,.,TGTGCCAGCAGTCCGAGGACAGAGCAGCCCCAGCATTTT,CASSPRTEQPQHF
TRBJ2-3,.,TRBV19,few,TGTGCCAGTAGTATAGATCCCACTATCACAGATACGCAGTATTTT,CASSIDPTITDTQYF
TRBJ1-1,TRBD1,TRBV30,.,TGTGCCCGGGACAGGGATCCGAACACTGAAGCTTTCTTT,CARDRDPNTEAFF
TRBJ2-2,TRBD2,TRBV7-3,once,TGTGCCAGTTCTAGCGGGAGTTACGGGGAGCTGTTTTTT,CASSSGSYGELFF
TRBJ2-1,TRBD2,TRBV29-1,.,TGCAGCGTTGATGTGACTAGCGGGTGGAATGAGCAGTTCTTC,CSVDVTSGWNEQFF
TRBJ2-1,.,TRBV12-3/TRBV12-4,.,TGTGCCAGCAGTCCAGGGTTCGATGAGCAGTTCTTC,CASSPGFDEQFF
TRBJ1-2,.,TRBV7-9,.,TGTGCCAGCAGCTTAGCCGGGACTTATGGCTACACCTTC,CASSLAGTYGYTF
TRBJ1-1,.,TRBV18,.,TGTGCCAGCTCACCACGAGTCCGGAACACTGAAGCTTTCTTT,CASSPRVRNTEAFF
TRBJ2-5,TRBD2,TRBV3-1/TRBV3-2,.,TGTGCCAGCAGCCTTATCCTAGCGGGATCGGAAGAGACCCAGTACTTC,CASSLILAGSEETQYF
TRBJ1-2,TRBD1,TRBV7-2,.,TGTGCCAGCAGCCCAACGACAGGGGGAGGCTACACCTTC,CASSPTTGGGYTF
TRBJ2-7,TRBD1,TRBV13,.,TGTGCCAGCAGCCGGGGACAGGCAAGCTCCTACGAGCAGTACTTC,CASSRGQASSYEQYF
TRBJ1-6,TRBD1,TRBV30,.,TGTGCCTGGAGTACAAGACAGGGGCGGAATTCACCCCTCCACTTT,CAWSTRQGRNSPLHF
TRBJ1-1,TRBD1,TRBV15,.,TGTGCCACCAGCAGTTATGGGACAGGTACTGAAGCTTTCTTT,CATSSYGTGTEAFF
TRBJ1-1,.,TRBV12-5,.,TGTGCTAGTGGAGAGGGATACGGCACTGAAGCTTTCTTT,CASGEGYGTEAFF
TRBJ2-3,TRBD2,TRBV11-2,.,TGTGCCAGCAGCTTCGGACTAGCGGGAGAGTCAGATACGCAGTATTTT,CASSFGLAGESDTQYF
TRBJ2-5,TRBD1,TRBV30,.,TGTGCCTGGACTCCAGGGGGTGGAGAGACCCAGTACTTC,CAWTPGGGETQYF
TRBJ2-1,TRBD2,TRBV25-1,.,TGTGCCAGCGCCGATAGCGGGGAAATGCACAATGAGCAGTTCTTC,CASADSGEMHNEQFF
TRBJ2-7,TRBD1,TRBV6-5,.,TGTGCCAGCTGCCGACAGGGTCTTGGAGCCTACGAGCAGTACTTC,CASCRQGLGAYEQYF
TRBJ2-7,.,TRBV7-8,.,TGTGCCAGCAGCTTAGCGACCGGAGCTATAGCCCAATACGAGCAGTACTTC,CASSLATGAIAQYEQYF
TRBJ1-2,.,TRBV29-1,.,TGCAGCGTTGGAATCGCAGGGGACTATGGCTACACCTTC,CSVGIAGDYGYTF
TRBJ2-6,.,TRBV5-1,once,TGCGCCAGCAGCTCGAGCTCTGGGGCCAACGTCCTGACTTTC,CASSSSSGANVLTF
TRBJ2-7,.,TRBV19,.,TGTGCCAGTAGTAGGAGGTCGCGGAGGCTTGGTTACGAGCAGTACTTC,CASSRRSRRLGYEQYF
TRBJ1-1,TRBD1,TRBV5-1,.,TGCGCCAGCAGCTTGGGGGACAGGGGGCATCTGTCGGGAGCTTTCTTT,CASSLGDRGHLSGAFF
TRBJ1-2,.,TRBV6-2/TRBV6-3,.,TGTGCCAGCAGTACCCCCGGCTATGGCTACACCTTC,CASSTPGYGYTF
TRBJ1-2,.,TRBV7-9,.,TGTGCCAGCAGCTTAGGGCATTCTTATGGCTACACCTTC,CASSLGHSYGYTF
TRBJ2-4,.,TRBV29-1,.,TGCAGCGTTGGGGGGCTAAACATTCAGTACTTC,CSVGGLNIQYF
TRBJ1-5,TRBD1,TRBV6-5,.,TGTGCCAGCAGGGACAGGGACAATCAGCCCCAGCATTTT,CASRDRDNQPQHF
TRBJ2-7,.,TRBV5-1,many,TGCGCCAGCACACAGGGTTCTGGCTACGAGCAGTACTTC,CASTQGSGYEQYF
TRBJ2-5,.,TRBV11-2,.,TGTGCCAGCAGCTCCCTCCAACAGGTGGGAGAGACCCAGTACTTC,CASSSLQQVGETQYF
TRBJ2-5,TRBD2,TRBV7-6,once,TGTGCCAGCAGCCTAGCGGGGGCCGACCTCGAGACCCAGTACTTC,CASSLAGADLETQYF
TRBJ1-5,.,TRBV19,.,TGTGCCACCGCTCTCCAGGGGTTTCAGCCCCAGCATTTT,CATALQGFQPQHF
TRBJ1-6,.,TRBV21-1,.,TGTGCCAGCAGCAAGCGGGACAGGGTTAATTCACCCCTCCACTTT,CASSKRDRVNSPLHF
TRBJ1-5,.,TRBV7-2,.,TGTGCCAGCAGCTTGGTGGACAGTAGCAATCAGCCCCAGCATTTT,CASSLVDSSNQPQHF
TRBJ1-5,.,TRBV21-1,.,TGTGCCAGCAGCTCACGTTGTTCCAGCGCAAACCCGTATAGCAATCAGCCCCAGCATTTT,CASSSRCSSANPYSNQPQHF
TRBJ2-2,TRBD1,TRBV12-5,.,TGTGCTAGTGGCCCGGGACAGGGGGACACCGGGGAGCTGTTTTTT,CASGPGQGDTGELFF
TRBJ1-3,.,TRBV2,.,TGTGCCAGCAGTGAAGGAGGGCAATATGGAAACACCATATATTTT,CASSEGGQYGNTIYF
TRBJ2-5,TRBD1,TRBV28,once,TGTGCCAGCGAAATACCGGGACAGCGGACCCAGTACTTC,CASEIPGQRTQYF
TRBJ2-1,TRBD1,TRBV7-6,.,TGTGCCAGCAGCAAAGACAGGGGGCTCTACAATGAGCAGTTCTTC,CASSKDRGLYNEQFF
TRBJ1-4,.,TRBV18,.,TGTGCCAGCTCACCAAACAAGGGGGCTAATGAAAAACTGTTTTTT,CASSPNKGANEKLFF
TRBJ1-4,TRBD1,TRBV27,.,TGTGCCAGCACCGCGGGACAGGGCGGAGGTGAAAAACTGTTTTTT,CASTAGQGGGEKLFF